This section outlines one TCR beta chain sequence together with its context. The junction differs from germline at one of its ends, possibly a read error. Germline assignment: CDR1 MNHEY and CDR2 SMNVEV (reference sequence). The CDR3 runs to 15 residues. The data stem from a study of patients and donors after allogeneic stem cell transplantation. TCRdb analysed the RT-PCR reads with MiXCR anew, one entry per CDR3 protein. The data show 410,000 or so distinct CDR3 sequences, roughly 16% seen once. Sequences were obtained from blood, either unsorted or a sorted T cell fraction (not recorded which). The chain couples TRBV27 to TRBJ1-6, with 8 bases fitting TRBD1. This TCR derives from a human donor who was either an allogeneic HSCT recipient or a stem cell or donor lymphocyte infusion donor (not recorded which). It is not recorded whose cells these are; they may come from a transplant donor. CDR3 DNA sequence: TGTGCCATCAGTTTATCGGACAGGGTCGATTCACCCCTCCACTTT. Its translation is CAISLSDRVDSPLHF.